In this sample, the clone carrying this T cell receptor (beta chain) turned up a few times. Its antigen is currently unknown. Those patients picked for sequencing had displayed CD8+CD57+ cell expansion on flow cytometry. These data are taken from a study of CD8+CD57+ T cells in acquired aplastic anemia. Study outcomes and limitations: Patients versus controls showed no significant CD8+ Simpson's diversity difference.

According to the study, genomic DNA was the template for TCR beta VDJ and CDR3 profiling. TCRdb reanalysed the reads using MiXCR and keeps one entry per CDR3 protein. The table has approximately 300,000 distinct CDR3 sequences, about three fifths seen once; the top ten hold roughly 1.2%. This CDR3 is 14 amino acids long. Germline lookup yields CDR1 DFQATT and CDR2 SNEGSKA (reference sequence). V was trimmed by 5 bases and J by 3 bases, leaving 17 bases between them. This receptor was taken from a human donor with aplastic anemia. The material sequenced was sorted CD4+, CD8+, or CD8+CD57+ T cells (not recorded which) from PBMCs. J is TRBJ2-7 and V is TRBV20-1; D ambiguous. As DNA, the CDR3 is TGCAGTGCTCTAGGGTTAGGCCTGATCTACGAGCAGTACTTC. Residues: CSALGLGLIYEQYF.